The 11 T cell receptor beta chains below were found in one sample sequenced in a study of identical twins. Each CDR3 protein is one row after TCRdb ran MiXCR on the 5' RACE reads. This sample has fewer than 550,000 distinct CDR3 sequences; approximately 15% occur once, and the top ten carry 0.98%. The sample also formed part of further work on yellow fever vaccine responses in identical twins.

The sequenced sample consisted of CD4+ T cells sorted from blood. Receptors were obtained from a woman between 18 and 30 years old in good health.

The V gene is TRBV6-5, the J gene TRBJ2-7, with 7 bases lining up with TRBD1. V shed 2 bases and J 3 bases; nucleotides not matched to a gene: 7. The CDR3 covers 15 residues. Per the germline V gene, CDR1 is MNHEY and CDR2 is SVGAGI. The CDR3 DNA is TGTGCCAGCAGTTACGACGGGACAGCGAGCTACGAGCAGTACTTC. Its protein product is CASSYDGTASYEQYF.

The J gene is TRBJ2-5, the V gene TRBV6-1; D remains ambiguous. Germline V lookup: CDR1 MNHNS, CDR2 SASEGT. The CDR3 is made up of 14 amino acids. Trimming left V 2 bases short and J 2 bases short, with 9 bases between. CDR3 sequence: CASSERAGQETQYF. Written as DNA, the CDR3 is TGTGCCAGCAGTGAAAGGGCAGGTCAAGAGACCCAGTACTTC.

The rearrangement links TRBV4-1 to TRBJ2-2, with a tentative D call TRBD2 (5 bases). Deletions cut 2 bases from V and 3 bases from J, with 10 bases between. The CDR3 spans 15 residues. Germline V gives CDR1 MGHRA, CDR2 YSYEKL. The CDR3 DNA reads TGCGCCAGCAGCCAAAGAGGGCCGGACACCGGGGAGCTGTTTTTT. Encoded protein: CASSQRGPDTGELFF.

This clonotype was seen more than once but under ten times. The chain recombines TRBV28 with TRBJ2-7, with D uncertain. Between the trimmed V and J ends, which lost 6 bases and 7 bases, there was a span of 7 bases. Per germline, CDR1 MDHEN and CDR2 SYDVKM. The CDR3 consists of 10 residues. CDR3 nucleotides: TGTGCCAGCAGCACCCGGGAGCAGTACTTC. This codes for CASSTREQYF. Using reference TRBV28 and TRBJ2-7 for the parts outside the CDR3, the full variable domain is DVKVTQSSRYLVKRTGEKVFLECVQDMDHENMFWYRQDPGLGLRLIYFSYDVKMKEKGDIPEGYSVSREKKERFSLILESASTNQTSMYLCASSTREQYFGPGTRLTVT.

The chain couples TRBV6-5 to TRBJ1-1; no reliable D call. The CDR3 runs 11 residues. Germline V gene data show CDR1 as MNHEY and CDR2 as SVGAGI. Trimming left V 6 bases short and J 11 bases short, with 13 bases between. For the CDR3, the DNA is TGTGCCAGCAGCCCGGGCGGGGTGGCTTTCTTT. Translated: CASSPGGVAFF.

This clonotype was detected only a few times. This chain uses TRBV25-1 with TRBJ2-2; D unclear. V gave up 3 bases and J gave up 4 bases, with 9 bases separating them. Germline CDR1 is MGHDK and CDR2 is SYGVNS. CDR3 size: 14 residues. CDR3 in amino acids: CASSEGPSTGELFF. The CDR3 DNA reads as TGTGCCAGCAGTGAGGGCCCGTCCACCGGGGAGCTGTTTTTT.

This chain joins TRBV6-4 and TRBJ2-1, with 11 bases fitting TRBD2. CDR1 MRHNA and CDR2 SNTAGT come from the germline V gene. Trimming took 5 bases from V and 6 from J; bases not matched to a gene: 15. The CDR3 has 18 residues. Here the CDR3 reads CASSNPRSLAGVINEQFF. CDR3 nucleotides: TGTGCCAGCAGTAACCCTAGGTCACTAGCGGGAGTAATCAATGAGCAGTTCTTC.

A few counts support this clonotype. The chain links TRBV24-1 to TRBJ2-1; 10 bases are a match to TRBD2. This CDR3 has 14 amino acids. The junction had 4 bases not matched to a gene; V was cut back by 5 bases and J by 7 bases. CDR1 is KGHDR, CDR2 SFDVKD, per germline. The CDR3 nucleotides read TGTGCCACCAGTGGAAGCGGGAGGGGTAATGAGCAGTTCTTC. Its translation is CATSGSGRGNEQFF.

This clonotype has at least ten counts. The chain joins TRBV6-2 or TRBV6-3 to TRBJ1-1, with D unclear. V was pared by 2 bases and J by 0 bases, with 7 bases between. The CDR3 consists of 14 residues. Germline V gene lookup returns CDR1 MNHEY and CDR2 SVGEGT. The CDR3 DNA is TGTGCCAGCAGTTACCGTAGGGTGAACACTGAAGCTTTCTTT. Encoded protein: CASSYRRVNTEAFF.

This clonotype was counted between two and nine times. CDR3 protein: CASSYSKAKGAHANYGYTF. The CDR3 region has the DNA TGTGCCAGCAGTTACTCGAAGGCGAAGGGGGCGCACGCTAACTATGGCTACACCTTC. The chain joins TRBV6-5 to TRBJ1-2, with TRBD1 matching over 7 bases. This CDR3 spans 19 amino acids. Germline V gene data show CDR1 as MNHEY and CDR2 as SVGAGI. The V segment lost 0 bases and the J segment 0 bases; nucleotides outside the gene matches: 13.

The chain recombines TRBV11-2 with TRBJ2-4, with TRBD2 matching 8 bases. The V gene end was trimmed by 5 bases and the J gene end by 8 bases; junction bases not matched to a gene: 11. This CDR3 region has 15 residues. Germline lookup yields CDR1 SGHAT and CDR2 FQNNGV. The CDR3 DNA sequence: TGTGCCAGCAGCCTACGGGGGGGCCAAAGTGACATTCAGTACTTC. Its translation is CASSLRGGQSDIQYF.